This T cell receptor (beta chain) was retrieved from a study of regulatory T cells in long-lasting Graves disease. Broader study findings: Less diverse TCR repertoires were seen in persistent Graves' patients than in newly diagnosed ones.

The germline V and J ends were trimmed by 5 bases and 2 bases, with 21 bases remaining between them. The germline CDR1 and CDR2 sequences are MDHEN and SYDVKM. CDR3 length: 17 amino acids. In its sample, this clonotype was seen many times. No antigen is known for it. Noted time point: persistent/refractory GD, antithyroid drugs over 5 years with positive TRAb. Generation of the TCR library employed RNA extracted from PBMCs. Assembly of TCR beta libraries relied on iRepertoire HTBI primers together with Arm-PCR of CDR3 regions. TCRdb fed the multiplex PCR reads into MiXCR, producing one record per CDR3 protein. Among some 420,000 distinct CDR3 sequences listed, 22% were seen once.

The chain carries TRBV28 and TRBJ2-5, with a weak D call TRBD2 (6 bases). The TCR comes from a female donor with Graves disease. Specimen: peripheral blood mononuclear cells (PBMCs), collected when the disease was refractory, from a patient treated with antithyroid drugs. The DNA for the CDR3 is TGTGCCAGCAGTCTCGGCCGGGACTCGAAACCGCAAGAGACCCAGTACTTC. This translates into CASSLGRDSKPQETQYF.